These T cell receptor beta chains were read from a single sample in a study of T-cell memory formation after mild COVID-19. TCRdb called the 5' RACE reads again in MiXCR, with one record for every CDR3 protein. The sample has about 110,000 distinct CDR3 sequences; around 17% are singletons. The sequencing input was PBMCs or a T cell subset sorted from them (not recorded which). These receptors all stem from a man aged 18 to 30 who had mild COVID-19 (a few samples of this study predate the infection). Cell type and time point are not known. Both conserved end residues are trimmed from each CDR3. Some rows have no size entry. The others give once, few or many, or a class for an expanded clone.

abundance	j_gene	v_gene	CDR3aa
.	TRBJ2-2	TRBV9	ASSVGGRSGELF
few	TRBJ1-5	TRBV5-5	ASSSRQGNQPQH
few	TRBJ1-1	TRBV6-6	ASSSQSANTEAF
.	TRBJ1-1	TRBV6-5	ASINTGGTEAF
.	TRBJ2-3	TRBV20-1	SAQTSTDTQY
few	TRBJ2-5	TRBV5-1	ASSLFLETQY
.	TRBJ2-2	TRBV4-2	ASSHTPMGGFLGDTGELF
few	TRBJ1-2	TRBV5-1	ASSLGRDPNPYGYT
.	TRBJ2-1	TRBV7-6	ASSLVGGIYNEQF
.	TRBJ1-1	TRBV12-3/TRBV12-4	ASSFRGSTEAF
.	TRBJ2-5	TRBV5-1	ASSFLAETQY
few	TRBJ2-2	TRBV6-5	ASSYSGGNTGELF
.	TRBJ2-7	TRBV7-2	ASSFARGTGYEQY
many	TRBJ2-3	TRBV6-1	ASSEFSADTQY
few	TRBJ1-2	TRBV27	ASSDRGLGYT
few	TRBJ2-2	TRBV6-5	ASSYSRVNTGELF
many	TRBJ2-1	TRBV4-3	ASSRRGNHNEQF
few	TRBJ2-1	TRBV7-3	ASSPGTSNEQF
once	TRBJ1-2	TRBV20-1	SARDLSLGYT
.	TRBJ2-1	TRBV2	ASSGRGNNEQF
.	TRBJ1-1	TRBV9	ASSETSTSDTEAF
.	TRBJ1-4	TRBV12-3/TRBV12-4	ASSRNDPTEKLF
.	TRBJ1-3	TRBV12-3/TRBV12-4	ASSFGSSGNTIY
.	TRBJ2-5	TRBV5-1	ASSFGGREETQY
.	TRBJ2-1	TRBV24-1	ATSDPGQGAYNEQF
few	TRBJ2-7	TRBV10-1	ASSDGTYEQY
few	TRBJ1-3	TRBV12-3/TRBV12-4	ASSPASSGNTIY
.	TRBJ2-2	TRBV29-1	CVEQGSGDTFTGELF
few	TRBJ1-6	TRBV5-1	ASSLGDRNNSPLH
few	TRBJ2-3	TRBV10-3	AIRLAGGSTDTQY
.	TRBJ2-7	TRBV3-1	ASSPRTGLRGGEQY
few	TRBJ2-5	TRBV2	ASNEGGAGPQY
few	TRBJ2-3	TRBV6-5	ASRGLGGDTQY
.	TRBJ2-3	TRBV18	ASSPQATTDTQY
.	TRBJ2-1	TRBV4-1	ASSQGRGYNEQF
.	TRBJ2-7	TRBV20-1	SARSQLRTYEQY
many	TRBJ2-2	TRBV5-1	ASSLVPDTGELF
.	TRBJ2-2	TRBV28	ASMLPHGELF
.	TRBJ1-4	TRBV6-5	ASRLPGGKLF
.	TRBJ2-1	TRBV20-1	SATRGPTYNEQF
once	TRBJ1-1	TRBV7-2	ASSLGRVRNTEAF
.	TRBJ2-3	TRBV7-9	ASRGLSDTQY
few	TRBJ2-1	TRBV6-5	ASSPRAGGGHEQF
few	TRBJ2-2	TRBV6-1	ASSEQGPGTGELF
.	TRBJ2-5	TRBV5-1	ASSPGVGTQETQY
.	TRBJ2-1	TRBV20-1	SAREGGPRLYNEQF
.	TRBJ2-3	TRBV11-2	ASSAISKGTQY
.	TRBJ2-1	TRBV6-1	ASGAGYEQF
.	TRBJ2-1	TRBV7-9	ASSPEVQF
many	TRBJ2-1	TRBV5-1	ASSLVPSGEPNSYNEQF
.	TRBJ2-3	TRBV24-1	ATSDGQGRSTDTQY